This entry is about one T cell receptor (beta chain). Original processing notes: Quantification of nucleated cells was approximated via reference gene primer amplification. The table came from immunoSEQ multiplex PCR; TCRdb's copy has only in-frame clones and leaves some out. D and trimming were read from the DNA, whereas the V and J calls and clone size are those reported in that table. The sample carries about 230,000 clones, 84% recorded once. This sample stems from a study of blood T cell repertoires in COVID-19. Study details: COVID-19 samples from acute and convalescent phases originated in the United States, Italy and Spain. In each case, the material was cDNA or gDNA derived from T cells, B-cell-depleted T cells, or PBMCs.

Material for sequencing was peripheral blood. This TCR came from a woman at least 80 years old with active or convalescent COVID-19.

Written as DNA, the CDR3 is TGCGCCAGCAGCTTGGACAGGGGTCTGGACGAGCAGTACTTC. Amino acid sequence: CASSLDRGLDEQYF. V is TRBV5-1 and J is TRBJ2-7, with 7 bases matching TRBD1. CDR3 size: 14 residues. The ends lost 0 bases at V and 5 bases at J; junction bases unmatched: 5. Germline V gene lookup returns CDR1 SGHRS and CDR2 YFSETQ.